Listed below are T cell receptor beta chains from one sample, sequenced in a study of OX40 agonist ivuxolimab in advanced cancers. Data came from immunoSEQ multiplex PCR; TCRdb stores just in-frame clones and leaves some out. The data show around 100,000 clones, approximately 90% seen once. The sequencing here drew on CD4+ or CD8+ T cells sorted from blood, taken in a trial of the OX40 agonist ivuxolimab. The receptor set was obtained from an adult with an advanced solid tumor such as melanoma, head and neck, liver or kidney cancer. Both conserved end residues are part of each CDR3. The D gene is left open where the match is weak. Where a row states a size, it is once, few, many or the class of an expanded clone; other rows omit it.

CDR3nt: TGTGCCAGCAGCCAAGAGCAGCGGACGAACACCGGGGAGCTGTTTTTT
CDR3aa: CASSQEQRTNTGELFF
d_gene: .
abundance: .
j_gene: TRBJ2-2
v_gene: TRBV4-2

CDR3nt: TGCGCCAGCAGTGAGGCCACAGGGAAAGGGATGAACACTGAAGCTTTCTTT
CDR3aa: CASSEATGKGMNTEAFF
d_gene: .
abundance: .
j_gene: TRBJ1-1
v_gene: TRBV10-2

CDR3nt: TGTGCCAGCTCACTCCGACAGGGTAGGCAAGAGACCCAGTACTTC
CDR3aa: CASSLRQGRQETQYF
d_gene: TRBD1
abundance: .
j_gene: TRBJ2-5
v_gene: TRBV18

CDR3nt: TGCGCCAGCAGTGAGGAGCCGAACACTGAAGCTTTCTTT
CDR3aa: CASSEEPNTEAFF
d_gene: .
abundance: .
j_gene: TRBJ1-1
v_gene: TRBV10-1

CDR3nt: TGTGCCAGCAGCCAGGGACTAGCGAGAAAGGGGGAGTACTTC
CDR3aa: CASSQGLARKGEYF
d_gene: TRBD2
abundance: .
j_gene: TRBJ2-7
v_gene: TRBV7-2

CDR3nt: TGTGCCTCGCGGGGGGGCACCGGGGAGCTGTTTTTT
CDR3aa: CASRGGTGELFF
d_gene: TRBD2
abundance: few
j_gene: TRBJ2-2
v_gene: TRBV30

CDR3nt: TGTGCCAGCAGTGATCGACAGAGGAATGAAAAACTGTTTTTT
CDR3aa: CASSDRQRNEKLFF
d_gene: .
abundance: .
j_gene: TRBJ1-4
v_gene: TRBV6-1

CDR3nt: TGTGCCAGCACCGGCTGGGGTTTTCAAGCTTTCTTT
CDR3aa: CASTGWGFQAFF
d_gene: .
abundance: .
j_gene: TRBJ1-1
v_gene: TRBV28

CDR3nt: TGTGCCATCATGACTAGCGGGGGCGGAGGTCGAACGCAGTATTTT
CDR3aa: CAIMTSGGGGRTQYF
d_gene: TRBD2
abundance: .
j_gene: TRBJ2-3
v_gene: TRBV10-3

CDR3nt: TGTGCCAGCTCCTTCCCAGGGGTCTATAACTATGGCTACACCTTC
CDR3aa: CASSFPGVYNYGYTF
d_gene: .
abundance: .
j_gene: TRBJ1-2
v_gene: TRBV28

CDR3nt: TGTGCCAGCAGTGGCGGGAGTCGCGAGACCCAGTACTTC
CDR3aa: CASSGGSRETQYF
d_gene: TRBD2
abundance: .
j_gene: TRBJ2-5
v_gene: TRBV2

CDR3nt: TGTGCCAGCTCACCAAAGGAGGGCAATCAGCCCCAGCATTTT
CDR3aa: CASSPKEGNQPQHF
d_gene: .
abundance: .
j_gene: TRBJ1-5
v_gene: TRBV18

CDR3nt: TGTGCCAGTAGTATTGAAGTGGAGGCGGGCGAGCAGTACTTC
CDR3aa: CASSIEVEAGEQYF
d_gene: .
abundance: once
j_gene: TRBJ2-7
v_gene: TRBV19

CDR3nt: TGCGCCAGCACTAGTACAATCCACAATGAGCAGTTCTTC
CDR3aa: CASTSTIHNEQFF
d_gene: .
abundance: .
j_gene: TRBJ2-1
v_gene: TRBV5-1

CDR3nt: TGTGCCAGCAGCAAGGACAGGTTATACGGCTACACCTTC
CDR3aa: CASSKDRLYGYTF
d_gene: TRBD1
abundance: .
j_gene: TRBJ1-2
v_gene: TRBV27

CDR3nt: TGCGCCAGCAGCCAAGTGATGAGCTCCTACAATGAGCAGTTCTTC
CDR3aa: CASSQVMSSYNEQFF
d_gene: .
abundance: once
j_gene: TRBJ2-1
v_gene: TRBV5-1

CDR3nt: TGCGCCAGCAGAAGGAGTTCTCTCTACGAGCAGTACTTC
CDR3aa: CASRRSSLYEQYF
d_gene: .
abundance: .
j_gene: TRBJ2-7
v_gene: TRBV5-1

CDR3nt: TGTGCCTGGAGTGAGGGAAGCAATCAGCCCCAGCATTTT
CDR3aa: CAWSEGSNQPQHF
d_gene: .
abundance: .
j_gene: TRBJ1-5
v_gene: TRBV30

CDR3nt: TGTGCCAGTTCGTACACAACTAATGAAAAACTGTTTTTT
CDR3aa: CASSYTTNEKLFF
d_gene: .
abundance: once
j_gene: TRBJ1-4
v_gene: TRBV6-6

CDR3nt: TGTGCCAGCAGTTTACGGGCAGCGAACACCGGGGAGCTGTTTTTT
CDR3aa: CASSLRAANTGELFF
d_gene: .
abundance: .
j_gene: TRBJ2-2
v_gene: TRBV27

CDR3nt: TGTGCCACCAGCAGAGAGGAAAGGGGGAATGAAAAACTGTTTTTT
CDR3aa: CATSREERGNEKLFF
d_gene: .
abundance: .
j_gene: TRBJ1-4
v_gene: TRBV15

CDR3nt: TGTGCCATCAGTGGCGGGGAAAGCACAGATACGCAGTATTTT
CDR3aa: CAISGGESTDTQYF
d_gene: .
abundance: .
j_gene: TRBJ2-3
v_gene: TRBV10-3

CDR3nt: TGTGCCAGCAGTAAACAGGGGAACCGCGCAAAACTGTTTTTT
CDR3aa: CASSKQGNRAKLFF
d_gene: TRBD1
abundance: .
j_gene: TRBJ1-4
v_gene: TRBV28

CDR3nt: TGTGCCAGCAGCTGGGGCGGTGAAAAACTGTTTTTT
CDR3aa: CASSWGGEKLFF
d_gene: .
abundance: .
j_gene: TRBJ1-4
v_gene: TRBV7-9

CDR3nt: TGTGCCAGAAGCGGGGACGGTAACACTGAAGCTTTCTTT
CDR3aa: CARSGDGNTEAFF
d_gene: .
abundance: .
j_gene: TRBJ1-1
v_gene: TRBV5-3

CDR3nt: TGTGCCAGCAGCGCTCGACAGGGGCAGGCAGCTTTCTTT
CDR3aa: CASSARQGQAAFF
d_gene: TRBD1
abundance: .
j_gene: TRBJ1-1
v_gene: TRBV5-4

CDR3nt: TGTGCCAGCTCACCGACCCACCCAGGGGTCTCTGGAAACACCATATATTTT
CDR3aa: CASSPTHPGVSGNTIYF
d_gene: .
abundance: .
j_gene: TRBJ1-3
v_gene: TRBV18

CDR3nt: TGTGCCAGCTCGTACCGGGACAAAGAGACCCAGTACTTC
CDR3aa: CASSYRDKETQYF
d_gene: .
abundance: few
j_gene: TRBJ2-5
v_gene: TRBV18

CDR3nt: TGTGCCAGCAGCTTAGGCCCCCACTCCTCTGGAAACACCATATATTTT
CDR3aa: CASSLGPHSSGNTIYF
d_gene: .
abundance: .
j_gene: TRBJ1-3
v_gene: TRBV7-2

CDR3nt: TGTGCCAGCAGCTTAGTATTGCAGCCTAAGTATTCACCCCTCCACTTT
CDR3aa: CASSLVLQPKYSPLHF
d_gene: .
abundance: .
j_gene: TRBJ1-6
v_gene: TRBV7-8

CDR3nt: TGTGCCAGTAGTATGTCTATAAGCACAGATACGCAGTATTTT
CDR3aa: CASSMSISTDTQYF
d_gene: .
abundance: .
j_gene: TRBJ2-3
v_gene: TRBV19

CDR3nt: TGTGCCAGCAGCCGCGCCGGGAGAAACCAAGAGACCCAGTACTTC
CDR3aa: CASSRAGRNQETQYF
d_gene: .
abundance: .
j_gene: TRBJ2-5
v_gene: TRBV7-2

CDR3nt: TGTGCCAGCAGCCCGAATTTGGACAGGGCTGGAAACACCATATATTTT
CDR3aa: CASSPNLDRAGNTIYF
d_gene: TRBD1
abundance: .
j_gene: TRBJ1-3
v_gene: TRBV7-7

CDR3nt: TGTGCCAGCAGCCAAACTAGCGGGACCTACAATGAGCAGTTCTTC
CDR3aa: CASSQTSGTYNEQFF
d_gene: TRBD2
abundance: .
j_gene: TRBJ2-1
v_gene: TRBV7-3

CDR3nt: TGTGCCAGCAGCCAAGAGATGAACACCGGGGAGCTGTTTTTT
CDR3aa: CASSQEMNTGELFF
d_gene: .
abundance: .
j_gene: TRBJ2-2
v_gene: TRBV14

CDR3nt: TGTGCCAGCAGTGAAGGACAGGCTAACTATGGCTACACCTTC
CDR3aa: CASSEGQANYGYTF
d_gene: .
abundance: .
j_gene: TRBJ1-2
v_gene: TRBV6-1

CDR3nt: TGTGCCTGGGGTATCAAAGAAAAACTGTTTTTT
CDR3aa: CAWGIKEKLFF
d_gene: .
abundance: few
j_gene: TRBJ1-4
v_gene: TRBV30

CDR3nt: TGTGCCAGCAGCTTAAATACAGGGGATGAAGCTTTCTTT
CDR3aa: CASSLNTGDEAFF
d_gene: TRBD1
abundance: .
j_gene: TRBJ1-1
v_gene: TRBV7-2

CDR3nt: TGTGCCATCAGTGAGGGCGGGGGCTCTGGAAACACCATATATTTT
CDR3aa: CAISEGGGSGNTIYF
d_gene: .
abundance: once
j_gene: TRBJ1-3
v_gene: TRBV10-3

CDR3nt: TGCGCCAGCAGCTTCGGGGACGGTAATTTGGGCTACACCTTC
CDR3aa: CASSFGDGNLGYTF
d_gene: .
abundance: .
j_gene: TRBJ1-2
v_gene: TRBV5-1

CDR3nt: TGTGCCATTACTTGGGGCACAGATACGCAGTATTTT
CDR3aa: CAITWGTDTQYF
d_gene: .
abundance: .
j_gene: TRBJ2-3
v_gene: TRBV2

CDR3nt: TGCGCCAGCAGCTTCGGCGGGGGAAACACCGGGGAGCTGTTTTTT
CDR3aa: CASSFGGGNTGELFF
d_gene: TRBD2
abundance: .
j_gene: TRBJ2-2
v_gene: TRBV5-1

CDR3nt: TGTGCCAGCAGTATCCGCTACGAGCAGTACTTC
CDR3aa: CASSIRYEQYF
d_gene: .
abundance: .
j_gene: TRBJ2-7
v_gene: TRBV28

CDR3nt: TGTGCCAGCAGTCTTAGCGGGGGGCCCACAGATACGCAGTATTTT
CDR3aa: CASSLSGGPTDTQYF
d_gene: TRBD2
abundance: .
j_gene: TRBJ2-3
v_gene: TRBV7-9